Following are 18 T cell receptor beta chains from one sample sequenced in a study of siplizumab effects on memory and regulatory T cells. The data were produced by immunoSEQ multiplex PCR, yet TCRdb's version contains in-frame clones alone and is incomplete. The data show 110,000 or so clones, 93% seen once. Sequenced material: non-Treg CD4+ T cells sorted from blood. The receptors were sampled from a human donor in good health.

V gene TRBV23-1 combines with J gene TRBJ1-4, with D hard to call. TRBV23-1 falls under the ORF class, with uncertain function. The ends were cut back, 8 bases at V and 5 bases at J, with 15 bases in the middle. This CDR3 comprises 14 residues. The CDR3: CASGRRRRNEKLFF. The CDR3 nucleotides are TGCGCCAGCGGTAGAAGAAGAAGAAATGAAAAACTGTTTTTT.

The chain couples TRBV5-6 to TRBJ2-7, with 9 bases matching TRBD1. The V gene's germline CDR1 is SGHDT and CDR2 YYEEEE. V dropped 4 bases and J dropped 2; count of bases not matched to a gene: 7. This CDR3 comprises 15 residues. CDR3: CASSPGDRVTYEQYF. The DNA for the CDR3 is TGTGCCAGCAGCCCCGGGGACAGGGTCACCTACGAGCAGTACTTC. The variable domain in full, completed from reference TRBV5-6 and TRBJ2-7, reads DAGVTQSPTHLIKTRGQQVTLRCSPKSGHDTVSWYQQALGQGPQFIFQYYEEEERQRGNFPDRFSGHQFPNYSSELNVNALLLGDSALYLCASSPGDRVTYEQYFGPGTRLTVT.

The chain carries TRBV6-1 and TRBJ1-5; no clear D. This CDR3 comprises 14 residues. The V end was cut by 10 bases, the J end by 5 bases, with 18 bases between. Germline CDR1 MNHNS, CDR2 SASEGT. The CDR3 coding sequence is TGTGCCACCGCTTTAGAGTACAGATATCAGCCCCAGCATTTT. Translating gives CATALEYRYQPQHF.

Written as DNA, the CDR3 is TGTGCCCCACGCACCGGGACAGGGGGCATCCACGAGCAGTACTTC. Translation gives CAPRTGTGGIHEQYF. V gene TRBV6-6 combines with J gene TRBJ2-7, with 12 bases identical to TRBD1. The CDR3 totals 15 residues. Per the germline V gene, CDR1 is MNHNY and CDR2 is SVGAGI (reference sequence). V dropped 11 bases and J dropped 5; count of bases not matched to a gene: 13.

The chain links TRBV21-1 to TRBJ2-5; TRBD1, the D gene given by the table, was not confirmed from the DNA. TRBV21-1 is recorded as a pseudogene. The CDR3 has 17 amino acids. The CDR3 spells CASSKGSYRVGRETQYF. The DNA for the CDR3 is TGTGCCAGCAGCAAAGGCAGCTACAGGGTGGGTAGGGAGACCCAGTACTTC.

The J gene is TRBJ1-5, the V gene TRBV7-2, with D possibly being TRBD1 (6 bases). The CDR3 consists of 14 residues. V was trimmed by 2 bases and J by 6 bases, leaving 11 bases between them. Germline V CDR1 and CDR2: SGHTA, FQGNSA. Written as DNA, the CDR3 is TGTGCCAGCAGCTTATTGGGGGCGGGTCAGCCCCAGCATTTT. Amino acid sequence: CASSLLGAGQPQHF.

The V call is TRBV7-9, the J call TRBJ2-2; 8 bases are shared with TRBD2. The CDR3 contains 16 residues. V lost 5 bases and J lost 1; bases outside the gene matches: 6. Looked up from germline, CDR1 is SEHNR and CDR2 is FQNEAQ (reference sequence). The chain's CDR3 is CASSEKAGENTGELFF. CDR3 bases: TGTGCCAGCAGCGAGAAAGCGGGAGAGAACACCGGGGAGCTGTTTTTT.

V and J are TRBV5-1 and TRBJ1-2, with 8 positions matching TRBD1. V lost 4 bases, J lost 2 bases, and 10 bases stayed unmatched. The CDR3 runs to 16 residues. CDR1 is SGHRS and CDR2 is YFSETQ in the germline V gene. Here the CDR3 DNA reads TGCGCCAGCAGCCCGGACCCTCGACAGGGGAACTATGGCTACACCTTC. Translation gives CASSPDPRQGNYGYTF.

This chain joins TRBV18 and TRBJ2-1; D tentatively fits TRBD1 or TRBD2 (5 bases each). The CDR3 extends over 14 amino acids. From germline, CDR1 is KGHSH and CDR2 LQKENI. The ends were cut back, 2 bases at V and 5 bases at J, with 10 bases in the middle. For the CDR3, the DNA is TGTGCCAGCTCACCAGGGACGGACGACAATGAGCAGTTCTTC. Its protein is CASSPGTDDNEQFF.

The chain carries TRBV28 and TRBJ2-7, with TRBD1 identical over 7 bases. Germline V gene lookup returns CDR1 MDHEN and CDR2 SYDVKM. The CDR3 extends over 13 amino acids. The V segment lost 6 bases and the J segment 1 base; nucleotides outside the gene matches: 3. CDR3 nucleotides: TGTGCCAGCAGGTACAGGGGTTCCTACGAGCAGTACTTC. Translated, it gives CASRYRGSYEQYF.

A single count supports this clone. CDR3 region: CASSPDSHSGYTF. The CDR3 nucleotides are TGTGCCAGCAGCCCGGACAGCCACAGTGGCTACACCTTC. J is TRBJ1-2 and V is TRBV7-9, with D possibly being TRBD1 (6 bases). The V end was cut by 5 bases, the J end by 7 bases, with 14 bases between. The CDR3 consists of 13 residues. Germline values: CDR1 SEHNR, CDR2 FQNEAQ (reference sequence).

The rearrangement joins TRBV7-9 to TRBJ2-1; the match to TRBD1 covers 11 bases. V shed 5 bases and J 8 bases; nucleotides not matched to a gene: 8. The CDR3 is 15 amino acids. Germline assignment: CDR1 SEHNR and CDR2 FQNEAQ (reference sequence). CDR3 in DNA: TGTGCCAGCAGCCTGGGACAGGGGGGTCTGGATGAGCAGTTCTTC. It specifies CASSLGQGGLDEQFF.

The chain has TRBV6-1 and TRBJ1-2; TRBD1 might be the D (5 bases). The CDR3 covers 14 residues. V lost 4 bases and J 2 bases, leaving 11 bases between the germline ends. Germline V gene sequence: CDR1 MNHNS, CDR2 SASEGT. The CDR3 sequence: CASSAHRDNYGYTF. CDR3 coding DNA: TGTGCCAGCAGTGCCCACCGGGACAACTATGGCTACACCTTC.

As concerns this clone: One end of the junction does not line up with germline, which may come from a read error. CDR3 protein: CASTTGGLNNPPLHF. CDR3 DNA: TGTGCCAGCACTACAGGGGGCCTTAATAATCCACCCCTCCACTTT. The gene calls are TRBV6-5 and TRBJ1-6, with 9 bases matching TRBD1. Germline V gives CDR1 MNHEY, CDR2 SVGAGI. CDR3 size: 15 residues.

This chain connects TRBV27 to TRBJ1-2; perhaps TRBD1 as D (5 bases). Germline V gives CDR1 MNHEY, CDR2 SMNVEV (reference sequence). The CDR3 is made up of 15 amino acids. V was trimmed by 5 bases and J by 5 bases, leaving 18 bases between them. The CDR3 bases are TGTGCCAGCAGTCCAGGCTCGCAGGGAAGGTATGGCTACACCTTC. This gives the protein CASSPGSQGRYGYTF.

This clone was detected once. The J gene is TRBJ2-5, the V gene TRBV5-1, with TRBD2 matching 9 bases. The V and J ends lost 2 bases and 5 bases, in that order; junction bases with no gene match: 10. This CDR3 is 16 amino acids long. CDR1 and CDR2 from the germline V gene are SGHRS and YFSETQ. The CDR3 DNA sequence: TGCGCCAGCAGCTTCAGTGGCGGGGGGGTGGAGGAGACCCAGTACTTC. Translating it yields CASSFSGGGVEETQYF. The whole variable domain, filled in from reference TRBV5-1 and TRBJ2-5, reads KAGVTQTPRYLIKTRGQQVTLSCSPISGHRSVSWYQQTPGQGLQFLFEYFSETQRNKGNFPGRFSGRQFSNSRSEMNVSTLELGDSALYLCASSFSGGGVEETQYFGPGTRLLVL.

The chain is built from TRBV27 and TRBJ2-3; 10 nucleotides line up with TRBD2. The CDR3 consists of 18 residues. Germline loops: CDR1 MNHEY, CDR2 SMNVEV (reference sequence). V shed 4 bases, J shed 8 bases, and the junction held 18 bases outside the gene matches. CDR3 region: CASSSGQKGLAGVGTQYF. The CDR3 nucleotides read TGTGCCAGCAGTTCGGGACAGAAGGGGCTAGCGGGGGTGGGTACGCAGTATTTT.

The chain uses TRBV7-9 and TRBJ1-6, with D maybe TRBD1 (5 bases). V shed 3 bases and J shed 6 bases, with 9 bases lying between them. From germline, CDR1 is SEHNR and CDR2 FQNEAQ (reference sequence). The CDR3 has 14 residues. The CDR3 is CASSFVGGNSPLHF. In nucleotides, the CDR3 is TGTGCCAGCAGCTTTGTGGGGGGTAATTCACCCCTCCACTTT.